These 18 T cell receptor beta chains were sequenced from one sample in a study of cytomegalovirus exposure and HLA in healthy donors. Primers included in the PCR were 60 Vbeta and 13 Jbeta primers. Clones were sequenced by immunoSEQ multiplex PCR, and TCRdb holds only the in-frame ones, with some missing. In the table there are over 100,000 clones, roughly 80% of which are singletons. Sequenced input: PBMCs. These receptor sequences come from a male donor in good health and CMV-seronegative.

The chain combines TRBV4-3 with TRBJ2-7; possible D gene TRBD2, 6 bases. Looked up from germline, CDR1 is LGHNA and CDR2 is YSLEER. Trimming removed 0 bases at V and 2 bases at J, with 20 bases between. The CDR3 runs 18 residues. CDR3 protein: CASSQDYLRGSVAYEQYF. The CDR3 bases are TGCGCCAGCAGCCAAGATTATTTGCGGGGAAGCGTTGCCTACGAGCAGTACTTC.

The chain uses TRBV9 and TRBJ2-3; 7 bases are a match to TRBD1. Looked up from germline, CDR1 is SGDLS and CDR2 is YYNGEE. This CDR3 is built from 17 residues. Unmatched junction bases numbered 11, after V lost 0 bases and J lost 4 bases. CDR3 nucleotides: TGTGCCAGCAGCGTAGAGGGGACAGTTTATGGTGCAGATACGCAGTATTTT. It codes for CASSVEGTVYGADTQYF.

The chain has TRBV14 and TRBJ2-2; 12 bases align to TRBD2. The CDR3 is 19 residues long. Germline values: CDR1 SGHDN, CDR2 FVKESK. The junction had 10 bases not matched to a gene; V was cut back by 1 base and J by 4 bases. DNA of the CDR3: TGTGCCAGCAGCCAAGGTATCCTAGCGGGAGGGCCGAGCACCGGGGAGCTGTTTTTT. Translation: CASSQGILAGGPSTGELFF.

This clone was recorded a few times. The chain couples TRBV5-8 to TRBJ2-1; 7 bases fit TRBD1. The CDR3 runs 16 residues. V shed 4 bases and J 5 bases; nucleotides not matched to a gene: 12. Germline V gene data show CDR1 as SGHTS and CDR2 as YDEGEE. CDR3 amino acids: CASSPNPGQIHNEQFF. The CDR3 region has the DNA TGTGCCAGCAGCCCGAACCCGGGACAGATACACAATGAGCAGTTCTTC. Using reference TRBV5-8 and TRBJ2-1 for the parts outside the CDR3, the full variable domain is EAGVTQSPTHLIKTRGQQATLRCSPISGHTSVYWYQQALGLGLQFLLWYDEGEERNRGNFPPRFSGRQFPNYSSELNVNALELEDSALYLCASSPNPGQIHNEQFFGPGTRLTVL.

V is TRBV18 and J is TRBJ1-6; TRBD1 matches 8 bases. Per the germline V gene, CDR1 is KGHSH and CDR2 is LQKENI. The CDR3 extends over 18 amino acids. The V segment lost 0 bases and the J segment 7 bases; nucleotides outside the gene matches: 11. CDR3 DNA: TGTGCCAGCTCACCACCGGTGGACAGGGTACTTGGGAATTCACCCCTCCACTTT. This encodes CASSPPVDRVLGNSPLHF.

The chain joins TRBV4-2 to TRBJ1-5; 7 nucleotides line up with TRBD1. This CDR3 has 14 residues. J was trimmed by 9 bases and V by 3 bases; bases with no gene match: 8. The germline V gene has CDR1 LGHNA and CDR2 YNFKEQ. CDR3 sequence reads: CASSQWTGSLPQHF. Written as DNA, the CDR3 is TGTGCCAGCAGCCAGTGGACAGGATCCCTGCCCCAGCATTTT.

The V and J genes are TRBV7-8 and TRBJ1-3; D gene uncertain. CDR3 length: 15 amino acids. CDR1 and CDR2 (germline): SGHVS, FQNEAQ. The V gene lost 1 base and the J gene lost 4 bases, with 11 bases spanning the gap. This CDR3 is CASSLERLMGNTIYF. The CDR3 nucleotides read TGTGCCAGCAGCTTAGAGCGCCTTATGGGAAACACCATATATTTT.

CDR3 residues: CASRLTGFYEQYF. The CDR3 nucleotides read TGTGCCAGCAGGCTAACAGGTTTCTACGAGCAGTACTTC. This sequence joins TRBV6-6 and TRBJ2-7, with D possibly TRBD1 on 5 matching bases. The CDR3 is made up of 13 amino acids. V was pared by 6 bases and J by 3 bases, with 12 bases between. Germline CDR1 and CDR2: MNHNY and SVGAGI (reference sequence).

The V and J genes are TRBV5-1 and TRBJ1-2; 7 positions agree with TRBD1. In germline, CDR1 is SGHRS, CDR2 YFSETQ. After removal of 3 bases from V and 8 bases from J, the junction contained 7 bases not matched to a gene. This CDR3 comprises 13 residues. The CDR3 sequence: CASSWETGRGYTF. CDR3 sequence (DNA): TGCGCCAGCAGCTGGGAGACAGGGAGAGGCTACACCTTC. The full variable domain, completed using reference TRBV5-1 and TRBJ1-2, is KAGVTQTPRYLIKTRGQQVTLSCSPISGHRSVSWYQQTPGQGLQFLFEYFSETQRNKGNFPGRFSGRQFSNSRSEMNVSTLELGDSALYLCASSWETGRGYTFGSGTRLTVV.

This chain uses TRBV6-5 with TRBJ1-6, with D perhaps TRBD1 (5 bases). Deletions cut 6 bases from V and 6 bases from J, with 9 bases between. The V gene's germline CDR1 is MNHEY and CDR2 SVGAGI. The CDR3 runs 13 residues. DNA of the CDR3: TGTGCCAGCAGCCAACAGGTTAATTCACCCCTCCACTTT. This codes for CASSQQVNSPLHF.

The V gene is TRBV7-8, the J gene TRBJ1-3, with no clear D. This CDR3 comprises 15 residues. The ends were cut back, 5 bases at V and 0 bases at J, with 11 bases in the middle. Per germline, CDR1 SGHVS and CDR2 FQNEAQ. The CDR3 here is CASSPDDFSGNTIYF. The CDR3 DNA sequence: TGTGCCAGCAGCCCCGACGACTTCTCTGGAAACACCATATATTTT.

This clone occurred once. This sequence joins TRBV5-1 and TRBJ1-6, with D unresolved. Germline V CDR1 and CDR2: SGHRS, YFSETQ. The CDR3 is made up of 15 amino acids. Between the trimmed V and J ends, which lost 0 bases and 8 bases, there was a span of 12 bases. The CDR3 DNA reads TGCGCCAGCAGCTTGGTAGGTCAGGTTTATTCACCCCTCCACTTT. Translating it yields CASSLVGQVYSPLHF.

This sequence joins TRBV6-5 and TRBJ1-1; 7 positions match TRBD1. Germline V gives CDR1 MNHEY, CDR2 SVGAGI. The trim removed 3 bases at V and 6 bases at J, leaving 7 bases unmatched. This CDR3 spans 14 amino acids. DNA for the CDR3: TGTGCCAGCAGTTATCTAACAGGGGACTCTGAAGCTTTCTTT. Protein: CASSYLTGDSEAFF.

The chain employs TRBV11-1 and TRBJ2-7; D is uncertain. The CDR3 loop spans 14 amino acids. V dropped 1 base and J dropped 3 bases, with 10 bases sitting between them. Germline assignment: CDR1 SGHAT and CDR2 FQDESV (reference sequence). CDR3 residues: CASSLGGIHYEQYF. The CDR3 nucleotides read TGTGCCAGCAGCTTAGGAGGAATCCACTACGAGCAGTACTTC.

The V gene is TRBV7-2, the J gene TRBJ1-5; tentative D call: TRBD1 (5 bases). The CDR3 consists of 13 residues. V was pared by 4 bases and J by 7 bases, with 11 bases between. Germline V gives CDR1 SGHTA, CDR2 FQGNSA. The CDR3 nucleotides are TGTGCCAGCAGCTGGGGGGGGAGCCAGCCCCAGCATTTT. This translates into CASSWGGSQPQHF.

The table lists this clone with a count of one. The J gene is TRBJ2-7, the V gene TRBV2; a possible D gene is TRBD1 (5 bases). Germline loops: CDR1 SNHLY, CDR2 FYNNEI. Trimming took off 6 bases at V and 7 bases at J, with 16 bases between the two ends. The CDR3 consists of 13 residues. CDR3: CASSLTTAREQYF. In DNA form, the CDR3 reads TGTGCCAGCAGCCTAACGACAGCGCGGGAGCAGTACTTC.

The V and J genes are TRBV28 and TRBJ1-5, with D maybe TRBD1 (6 bases). This CDR3 contains 13 residues. V was cut by 10 bases and J by 6 bases, with 16 bases left in between. Germline values: CDR1 MDHEN, CDR2 SYDVKM. This chain's CDR3 is CATNTGGAQPQHF. The CDR3, as DNA: TGTGCCACCAACACCGGGGGGGCTCAGCCCCAGCATTTT.

The chain has TRBV6-4 and TRBJ1-5; tentative D call: TRBD1 (5 bases). This CDR3 spans 15 amino acids. The ends were cut back, 7 bases at V and 4 bases at J, with 17 bases in the middle. The germline CDR1 and CDR2 sequences are MRHNA and SNTAGT. The CDR3 coding sequence is TGTGCCAGCACCCCGGGGGGGGTACGGAATCAGCCCCAGCATTTT. This encodes CASTPGGVRNQPQHF.